Below, one T cell receptor (beta chain) is given with its context. The sort gate was single viable CD3+CD4+CD8-CD45RO+ cells for memory CD4+ T cells. Donors' CMV status reflects serum IgG against pp150, pp28, p38, p52. This entry comes from a study of memory CD4+ T cells and cytomegalovirus serostatus. Sequencing used immunoSEQ multiplex PCR; TCRdb keeps in-frame clones, though not all of them. The data show just under 60,000 clones, 80% to 85% seen once. This CDR3 has 15 amino acids. The germline V gene has CDR1 SGHNT and CDR2 YYREEE (reference sequence). Trimming took 4 bases from V and 0 from J, leaving 8 bases between them.

Input material: memory CD4+ T cells from blood. This TCR came from an adult in good health and CMV-seronegative. The rearrangement links TRBV5-4 to TRBJ2-6; the D gene is possibly TRBD1 (6 bases). The CDR3 here is CASSTTGSGANVLTF. For the CDR3, the DNA is TGTGCCAGCAGCACGACAGGCTCTGGGGCCAACGTCCTGACTTTC.